This passage covers 26 T cell receptor beta chains from one sample sequenced in a study of T-cell memory formation after mild COVID-19. Each CDR3 protein gets one entry after TCRdb re-called the 5' RACE reads with MiXCR. Here the sample spans some 100,000 distinct CDR3 sequences, around 10% being singletons. The sequencing input was PBMCs or a T cell subset sorted from them (not recorded which). These receptors came from a man between 18 and 29 years old who had mild COVID-19 (a few samples of this study predate the infection). Cell type and time point are not known.

This clonotype was seen only a few times. The chain is built from TRBV7-9 and TRBJ1-4; perhaps TRBD1 as D (5 bases). V shed 4 bases and J shed 3 bases, with 21 bases lying between them. Germline V gene data show CDR1 as SEHNR and CDR2 as FQNEAQ (reference sequence). This CDR3 contains 18 residues. The CDR3 here is CASSSIWGQSGSNEKLFF. In DNA form, the CDR3 reads TGTGCCAGCAGCTCCATTTGGGGCCAGTCTGGATCTAATGAAAAACTGTTTTTT.

This clonotype was seen at least ten times. V and J are TRBV27 and TRBJ2-1; D not certain. The germline gives CDR1 MNHEY, CDR2 SMNVEV (reference sequence). Trimming took off 1 base at V and 0 bases at J, with 1 base between the two ends. The CDR3 is 13 amino acids. CDR3 amino acids: CASSLFSYNEQFF. The CDR3 coding sequence is TGTGCCAGCAGTTTATTCTCCTACAATGAGCAGTTCTTC.

This rearrangement joins TRBV13 to TRBJ2-1; the D gene could be TRBD1 or TRBD2 (5 bases each). V gave up 1 base and J gave up 6 bases, with 19 bases separating them. Germline V gives CDR1 PRHDT, CDR2 FYEKMQ (reference sequence). CDR3 length: 17 residues. The CDR3 spells CASSLEGPGRRANEQFF. The CDR3, as DNA: TGTGCCAGCAGCTTAGAGGGACCCGGCAGGCGGGCCAATGAGCAGTTCTTC.

In its sample, this clonotype was seen a few times. The chain carries TRBV7-9 and TRBJ2-1; D ambiguous. The V end was cut by 1 base, the J end by 7 bases, with 14 bases between. The CDR3 has 15 residues. The germline V gene has CDR1 SEHNR and CDR2 FQNEAQ (reference sequence). The CDR3 reads CASSLEGIPTNEQFF. The CDR3 nucleotides are TGTGCCAGCAGCTTAGAAGGGATCCCGACAAATGAGCAGTTCTTC.

The rearrangement links TRBV7-6 to TRBJ1-5; no clear D. With 3 bases removed from V and 3 bases from J, the gap between germline ends came to 9 bases. The CDR3 has 14 residues. CDR1 is SGHVS, CDR2 FNYEAQ, per germline. The CDR3 DNA is TGTGCCAGCAGCTTGCGGGAGTTCAATCAGCCCCAGCATTTT. As protein: CASSLREFNQPQHF.

This clonotype has only a few counts. The V gene is TRBV6-5, the J gene TRBJ1-1; 9 nucleotides agree with TRBD1. The germline V gene has CDR1 MNHEY and CDR2 SVGAGI. The CDR3 totals 16 residues. V trimming: 2 bases; J trimming: 6 bases; junction bases outside the gene matches: 10. CDR3 nucleotides: TGTGCCAGCAGTTACGCCGGGACAGGGACGGCGGCTGAAGCTTTCTTT. Its protein product is CASSYAGTGTAAEAFF.

This clonotype was detected many times. The chain carries TRBV12-3 or TRBV12-4 and TRBJ2-6; the D gene could be TRBD1 or TRBD2 (5 bases each). The V end lost 4 bases, the J end lost 5 bases, and 12 bases lay between the germline ends. The CDR3 sequence is 15 residues long. The CDR3 DNA follows: TGTGCCAGCAGTTGGGACCCGGCTAGGGCCAACGTCCTGACTTTC. Translation gives CASSWDPARANVLTF.

The chain joins TRBV12-3 or TRBV12-4 to TRBJ1-1, with 7 bases identical to TRBD1. The CDR3 loop spans 12 amino acids. V trimming: 5 bases; J trimming: 6 bases; junction bases outside the gene matches: 3. For the CDR3, the DNA is TGTGCCAGCAGTACAGGGGTGCCTGAAGCTTTCTTT. Translated: CASSTGVPEAFF.

This clonotype was seen only a few times. This chain joins TRBV12-3 or TRBV12-4 and TRBJ2-7; D unresolved. The V gene lost 3 bases and the J gene lost 6 bases, with 9 bases spanning the gap. The CDR3 is made up of 12 amino acids. This CDR3 is CASSLAGLEQYV. CDR3 nucleotide sequence: TGTGCCAGCAGTTTGGCAGGCCTCGAGCAGTACGTC.

At least ten counts were recorded for this clonotype. The V gene is TRBV7-8, the J gene TRBJ2-7, with TRBD1 matching over 9 bases. With 5 bases clipped from V and 2 bases from J, the junction kept 10 bases outside the gene matches. CDR1 and CDR2 (germline): SGHVS, FQNEAQ. The CDR3 contains 16 residues. CDR3 sequence (DNA): TGTGCCAGCAGCCACCTTACAGGGGGCGCCCCCTACGAGCAGTACGTC. This sequence encodes CASSHLTGGAPYEQYV.

This clonotype was detected only a few times. The chain carries TRBV7-9 and TRBJ2-5; D is possibly TRBD2 (6 bases). Germline CDR1 reads SEHNR; CDR2 reads FQNEAQ (reference sequence). Between the trimmed V and J ends, which lost 4 bases and 3 bases, there was a span of 9 bases. The CDR3 runs to 13 residues. Written as DNA, the CDR3 is TGTGCCAGCAGCTCGGGACTTGAAGAGACCCAGTACTTC. It translates to CASSSGLEETQYF.

This clonotype was observed a few times. The rearrangement joins TRBV12-3 or TRBV12-4 to TRBJ2-3, with 9 positions matching TRBD1. The junction had 34 bases not matched to a gene; V was cut back by 5 bases and J by 4 bases. CDR3 length equals 24 residues. The CDR3: CASSTASGQGNWETRKDDADTQYF. In nucleotides, the CDR3 is TGTGCCAGCAGTACCGCCTCGGGACAGGGCAACTGGGAGACTAGAAAAGACGACGCAGATACGCAGTATTTT.

This clonotype was counted a few times. V is TRBV29-1 and J is TRBJ2-7; D possibly corresponds to TRBD1 (6 bases). V was pared by 0 bases and J by 6 bases, with 15 bases between. CDR1 is SQVTM and CDR2 is ANQGSEA in the germline V gene. CDR3 length: 14 amino acids. The CDR3 reads CSVEDGAGVVEQYF. In DNA form, the CDR3 reads TGCAGCGTTGAAGACGGGGCAGGGGTGGTCGAGCAGTACTTC.

This clonotype was observed a few times. The chain joins TRBV7-9 to TRBJ2-1, with D perhaps matching TRBD1 (5 bases). The CDR3 totals 15 residues. V lost 3 bases and J lost 6, with 15 bases in between. The germline V gene encodes CDR1 SEHNR and CDR2 FQNEAQ (reference sequence). The CDR3 loop reads CASSFSVTQGNEQFF. The CDR3, as DNA: TGTGCCAGCAGCTTCTCCGTCACCCAGGGCAATGAGCAGTTCTTC. The full variable domain, with the rest looked up from reference TRBV7-9 and TRBJ2-1, is DTGVSQNPRHKITKRGQNVTFRCDPISEHNRLYWYRQTLGQGPEFLTYFQNEAQLEKSRLLSDRFSAERPKGSFSTLEIQRTEQGDSAMYLCASSFSVTQGNEQFFGPGTRLTVL.

The chain is built from TRBV7-3 and TRBJ2-2; D unclear. CDR1 and CDR2 (germline): SGHTA, FQGTGA. Trimming stripped 2 bases from V and 4 bases from J, with 8 bases between. This CDR3 is 14 amino acids long. The CDR3 sequence is CASSLSRATGELFF. For the CDR3, the DNA is TGTGCCAGCAGCTTATCCAGAGCCACCGGGGAGCTGTTTTTT.

In its sample, this clonotype was seen a few times. This sequence joins TRBV7-2 and TRBJ2-7; 10 bases line up with TRBD2. There are 14 residues in the CDR3. The junction had 4 bases not matched to a gene; V was cut back by 5 bases and J by 3 bases. Germline V gene sequence: CDR1 SGHTA, CDR2 FQGNSA. The CDR3 loop reads CASSPVAGGYEQYV. The DNA of the CDR3 is TGTGCCAGCAGCCCGGTAGCGGGGGGCTACGAGCAGTACGTC.

This chain links TRBV4-1 with TRBJ2-7, with TRBD2 identical over 8 bases. The CDR3 is 16 amino acids. Trimming at V came to 3 bases and at J to 6 bases, leaving 13 bases not matched to a gene. The germline CDR1 and CDR2 sequences are MGHRA and YSYEKL. CDR3 region: CASSQGSLGRASEQYV. The CDR3 DNA reads TGCGCCAGCAGCCAGGGAAGCCTCGGGAGGGCTTCCGAGCAGTACGTC.

The rearrangement uses TRBV7-8 and TRBJ2-7, with TRBD1 matching over 8 bases. CDR1 is SGHVS, CDR2 FQNEAQ, per germline. V gave up 4 bases and J gave up 6 bases; unmatched junction bases: 2. The CDR3 is 12 residues long. The CDR3 sequence: CASSSGQAEQYV. The CDR3 nucleotides are TGTGCCAGCAGCTCGGGACAGGCCGAGCAGTACGTC.

V gene TRBV11-2 combines with J gene TRBJ2-1, with D possibly TRBD2 on 6 matching bases. Trimming took off 3 bases at V and 15 bases at J, with 18 bases between the two ends. CDR1 SGHAT and CDR2 FQNNGV come from the germline V gene. The CDR3 covers 13 residues. This chain's CDR3 is CASSFDGGSSPFF. The CDR3 DNA is TGTGCCAGCAGCTTTGACGGGGGTTCCTCACCGTTCTTC.

The chain has TRBV29-1 and TRBJ2-5, with a weak D call TRBD2 (6 bases). Germline V gives CDR1 SQVTM, CDR2 ANQGSEA. V lost 4 bases and J 0 bases, leaving 12 bases between the germline ends. The CDR3 has 14 amino acids. CDR3 residues: CSVVLRGYQETQYF. In nucleotides, the CDR3 is TGCAGCGTTGTATTGCGGGGATACCAAGAGACCCAGTACTTC.

The V and J genes are TRBV3-1 and TRBJ1-4, with 7 positions matching TRBD1. Trimming removed 4 bases from V and 9 bases from J; junction bases left unmatched: 11. The germline V gene has CDR1 LGHDT and CDR2 YNNKEL (reference sequence). The CDR3 consists of 15 residues. CDR3 nucleotide sequence: TGTGCCAGCAGCCCCTATCCGACAGGGTATAAAAAACTGTTTTTT. Protein sequence: CASSPYPTGYKKLFF.

This clonotype has just a few counts. V gene TRBV19 combines with J gene TRBJ1-5; D gene unclear. V gave up 6 bases and J gave up 0 bases, with 12 bases separating them. This CDR3 region has 15 residues. In germline, CDR1 is LNHDA, CDR2 SQIVND (reference sequence). This chain's CDR3 is CASRWEQTSNQPQHF. The CDR3 bases are TGTGCCAGTAGGTGGGAACAGACTAGCAATCAGCCCCAGCATTTT.

The genes are TRBV7-2 and TRBJ2-5; 9 positions agree with TRBD1. V gave up 5 bases and J gave up 4 bases; unmatched junction bases: 8. This CDR3 spans 15 amino acids. The germline CDR1 and CDR2 sequences are SGHTA and FQGNSA. CDR3 coding DNA: TGTGCCAGCAGCGCAATTGGGACAGGGTCAGAGACCCAGTACTTC. As protein: CASSAIGTGSETQYF.

V and J are TRBV4-3 and TRBJ2-1; the match to TRBD2 covers 11 bases. CDR3 size: 16 residues. The V gene end was trimmed by 0 bases and the J gene end by 3 bases; junction bases not matched to a gene: 1. CDR1 and CDR2 from the germline V gene are LGHNA and YSLEER. Written as DNA, the CDR3 is TGCGCCAGCAGCCAAGATACTAGCGGGGGCTACAATGAGCAGTTCTTC. This codes for CASSQDTSGGYNEQFF.

The chain links TRBV2 to TRBJ1-6; D remains ambiguous. CDR1 is SNHLY and CDR2 is FYNNEI in the germline V gene. The CDR3 length is 16 residues. Trimming pared 2 bases from V and 0 bases from J, leaving 8 bases between. CDR3 coding DNA: TGTGCCAGCAGTGAAAGGTCGAGCTCCTATAATTCACCCCTCCACTTT. This sequence encodes CASSERSSSYNSPLHF.

The genes are TRBV12-3 or TRBV12-4 and TRBJ2-7, with D perhaps assigned TRBD1 or TRBD2 (5 bases each). Trimming took off 6 bases at V and 3 bases at J, with 15 bases between the two ends. This CDR3 region has 14 residues. CDR3 bases: TGTGCCAGCAGCGGGGCTTCAGACAGCTACGAGCAGTACTTC. Its protein is CASSGASDSYEQYF.